This T cell receptor beta chain was sequenced in a study of identical twins. Study outcomes and limitations: Compared with models, monozygotic twins showed more out-of-frame TCR alpha sharing.

This clonotype was counted ten times or more. Its target is not known. TCRdb reprocessed the 5' RACE reads with MiXCR, giving one entry per CDR3 protein. The sample comprises about 100,000 distinct CDR3 sequences, less than 6.5% of which are singletons, and roughly 12% rests with the top ten. Looked up from germline, CDR1 is LGHDT and CDR2 is YNNKEL (reference sequence). V gave up 4 bases and J gave up 1 base; unmatched junction bases: 2. The CDR3 covers 14 residues. The J gene is TRBJ1-1, the V gene TRBV3-1, with TRBD1 identical over 8 bases. The sequence derives from a woman in her forties or fifties in good health. The sequencing sample was made of memory T cells sorted from blood. The CDR3: CASSPGQENTEAFF. The CDR3, as DNA: TGTGCCAGCAGCCCGGGACAGGAGAACACTGAAGCTTTCTTT. Together with reference TRBV3-1 and TRBJ1-1, the CDR3 gives the full variable domain: DTAVSQTPKYLVTQMGNDKSIKCEQNLGHDTMYWYKQDSKKFLKIMFSYNNKELIINETVPNRFSPKSPDKAHLNLHINSLELGDSAVYFCASSPGQENTEAFFGQGTRLTVV.